Given below is one T cell receptor beta chain in context. No antigen is known for it. Qualities for individual bases were not recorded, and no much larger clone is one base off. The CDR3 goes from the cysteine to the phenylalanine over 14 residues. Only CDR3 DNA is held: 42 bases, read in frame from base 1. Reading the germline V gene gives CDR1 SGHTA and CDR2 FQGNSA. The V end gives up 1 base and the J end 8 bases, leaving 7 bases in the junction not matched to a gene. The sample comes from a study of immunodeficiency (dated 2019 in TCRdb). As for the study more broadly: The repertoires were analyzed to search for VDJ recombination defects and oligoclonality.

Overall study results and their limits: Based on top-100 and total clonotype frequencies, severe oligoclonality showed up in patient CD8+ T cells, whereas patient CD4+ T cells did not show severe oligoclonality. Entropy comparisons showed n=3 (open circles) for patients versus healthy controls; a thymic development effect was only suggested as possible. V-J pairing and productive entropy of CD4+ T cells appeared to be similar between patients and controls.

Genomic DNA was extracted using the QIAamp DNA Blood Mini Kit and was submitted for immunoSEQ repertoire analysis. CDR3 regions were amplified by multiplex PCR from a standard quantity of genomic DNA template. PCR products were sequenced on an Illumina platform. Concerning the study's data processing: Sequences were aligned to a reference, with V, D and J gene definitions taken from IMGT. A nearest-neighbor clustering algorithm merged closely related sequences to remove PCR and sequencing errors. V, D and J usage in productive unique and total sequences was analyzed using ImmunoSEQ Analyzer tools and R version 3.6.1. TCRdb re-hosts the immuneACCESS table, in-frame sequences only. Its copies lack some clones; in the studies checked, an unresolved V gene accounts for under half of them, and the cause for the rest is not known. V, J and clone size are taken as reported in that table, and D and trimming were inferred from the DNA itself. The sample table records approximately 2,500 clones; around nine tenths of these occur just once. Of the sample, around 19% falls within the top ten clones.

Patients showed reduced numbers of naive CD4 T cells and, even more so, naive CD8 T cells, along with expanded effector memory subpopulations. Before TCR sequencing, CD3+CD4+ T cells were sorted out of fresh PBMCs. This sequence originates from a woman aged 18-29 years with POLD1 deficiency. Input material: CD4+ T cells from blood. Recombination connected TRBV7-2 to TRBJ1-2, and 7 junctional nucleotides match TRBD1. The CDR3 reads CASSLGQGSRGYTF. In nucleotide form, the sequence is TGTGCCAGCAGCTTAGGACAGGGTAGTAGAGGCTACACCTTC.